The clone carrying this TCR beta chain has at least ten counts. The antigen remains undetermined. In making diagnoses, clinical symptoms, serum thyroxine and TRAb, thyroid ultrasound and orbital computed tomography were all used. These data come from a study of T cells in Graves' hyperthyroidism and ophthalmopathy. Whole-study results and caveats: Ophthalmopathy was model-predicted a median around seven months pre-onset. In simple terms, a model built on 13 V-J features told ophthalmopathy apart from stable hyperthyroidism.

Germline V lookup: CDR1 MDHEN, CDR2 SYDVKM. With 6 bases removed from V and 3 bases from J, the gap between germline ends came to 9 bases. The CDR3 sequence is 12 residues long. Amplification targeted TCR beta CDR3 regions from RNA transcripts. The TCR CDR3 was amplified in a first-round RT-PCR using the HTBI primer set. TCRdb analysed the multiplex PCR reads with MiXCR anew, one entry per CDR3 protein. Here the sample spans under 600,000 distinct CDR3 sequences, more than 15% being singletons. Sequenced sample: blood. This sequence originates from a woman aged 40 to 50 with Graves' ophthalmopathy. The gene calls are TRBV28 and TRBJ2-7; no reliable D call. The CDR3 reads CASSQPNYEQYF. The CDR3, as DNA: TGTGCCAGCAGCCAACCAAACTACGAGCAGTACTTC.